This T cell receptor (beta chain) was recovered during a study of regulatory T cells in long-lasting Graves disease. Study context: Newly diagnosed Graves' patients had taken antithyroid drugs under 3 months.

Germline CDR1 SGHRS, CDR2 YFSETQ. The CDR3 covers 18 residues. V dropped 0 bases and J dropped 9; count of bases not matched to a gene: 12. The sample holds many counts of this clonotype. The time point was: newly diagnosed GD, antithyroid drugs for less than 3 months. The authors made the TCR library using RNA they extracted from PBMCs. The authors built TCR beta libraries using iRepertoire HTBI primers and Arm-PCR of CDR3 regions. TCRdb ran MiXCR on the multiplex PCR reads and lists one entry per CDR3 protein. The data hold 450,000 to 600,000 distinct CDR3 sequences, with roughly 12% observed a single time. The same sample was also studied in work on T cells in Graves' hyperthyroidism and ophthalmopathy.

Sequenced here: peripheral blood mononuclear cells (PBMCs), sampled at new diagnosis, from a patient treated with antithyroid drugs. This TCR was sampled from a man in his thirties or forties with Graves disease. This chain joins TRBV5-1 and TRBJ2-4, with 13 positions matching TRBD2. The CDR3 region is CASSLARTSGRERSIQYF. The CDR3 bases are TGCGCCAGCAGCTTGGCGCGAACTAGCGGGAGGGAACGGAGCATTCAGTACTTC.